Listed below are T cell receptor beta chains from one sample, sequenced in a study of CD8 T cells in Susac syndrome. TCRdb analysed the immunoSEQ multiplex PCR reads with MiXCR anew, one entry per CDR3 protein. The sample records 200,000 or so distinct CDR3 sequences, 90% to 95% being singletons. The sample consisted of CD4+ T cells from PBMCs. The receptors originated from a human donor with multiple sclerosis. CDR3s include the opening cysteine and the closing phenylalanine or tryptophan. The D gene is left open where the match is weak. Only some rows state a clone size, as once, few, many or a class for expanded clones.

-	TRBJ2-2	TRBV7-8	TRBD2	CASSLDAGAHTGELFF	TGTGCCAGCAGCTTAGACGCGGGAGCCCACACCGGGGAGCTGTTTTTT
-	TRBJ1-1	TRBV20-1	-	CSARRGGGGLNTEAFF	TGCAGTGCTAGGAGGGGAGGCGGGGGGCTGAACACTGAAGCTTTCTTT
few	TRBJ2-7	TRBV6-2/TRBV6-3	-	CASSGQSYEQYF	TGTGCCAGCAGCGGACAGTCCTACGAGCAGTACTTC
-	TRBJ1-4	TRBV4-1	-	CASSPLSGFNEKLFF	TGCGCCAGCAGCCCCCTCTCGGGTTTTAATGAAAAACTGTTTTTT
once	TRBJ2-7	TRBV27	-	CASSSVWGRGSYEQYF	TGTGCCAGCAGTTCTGTTTGGGGCAGAGGTTCCTACGAGCAGTACTTC
-	TRBJ2-7	TRBV20-1	TRBD1	CSAETGRYEQYF	TGCAGTGCTGAGACAGGGCGCTACGAGCAGTACTTC
-	TRBJ1-4	TRBV2	-	CASSEGEKLFF	TGTGCCAGCAGTGAAGGCGAAAAACTGTTTTTT
-	TRBJ1-2	TRBV5-1	-	CASSRDPTDNYGYTF	TGCGCCAGCAGCCGGGACCCGACGGATAACTATGGCTACACCTTC
-	TRBJ2-1	TRBV7-3	TRBD2	CASSSGLAGEQFF	TGTGCCAGCAGCTCGGGACTAGCGGGTGAGCAGTTCTTC
-	TRBJ2-1	TRBV3-1	-	CASSLPFGGYNEQFF	TGTGCCAGCAGCCTACCTTTCGGGGGTTACAATGAGCAGTTCTTC
-	TRBJ1-6	TRBV9	-	CASSVGSRPSSLHF	TGTGCCAGCAGCGTAGGCTCCCGCCCCTCTTCCCTCCACTTT
-	TRBJ2-7	TRBV5-1	-	CASSPRLDSTSYEQYF	TGCGCCAGCAGCCCAAGACTGGACAGTACCTCCTACGAGCAGTACTTC
few	TRBJ2-7	TRBV3-1	-	CASSLSSYEQYF	TGTGCCAGCAGCCTAAGCTCCTACGAGCAGTACTTC
-	TRBJ2-7	TRBV15	-	CATSRDRRGAYEQYF	TGTGCCACCAGCAGAGATCGGAGAGGAGCCTACGAGCAGTACTTC
once	TRBJ2-7	TRBV20-1	TRBD1	CSASLTGGRDEQYF	TGCAGTGCTAGTCTGACAGGGGGACGCGACGAGCAGTACTTC
-	TRBJ1-6	TRBV12-3/TRBV12-4	TRBD1	CASSPTGQSPLHF	TGTGCCAGCAGTCCGACAGGGCAATCACCCCTCCACTTT
-	TRBJ1-2	TRBV29-1	-	CSVEVGRSGYTF	TGCAGCGTTGAAGTGGGAAGGAGCGGCTACACCTTC
-	TRBJ2-7	TRBV5-1	TRBD1	CASSGSGTGVNEQYF	TGCGCCAGCAGCGGCTCCGGGACAGGGGTTAACGAGCAGTACTTC
-	TRBJ1-1	TRBV4-1	-	CASSQGHSMNTEAFF	TGCGCCAGCAGCCAAGGACACAGCATGAACACTGAAGCTTTCTTT
few	TRBJ2-7	TRBV3-1	-	CASTQIGTYEQYF	TGTGCCAGCACCCAGATTGGAACCTACGAGCAGTACTTC
-	TRBJ2-7	TRBV29-1	-	CSVGWSYEQYF	TGCAGCGTTGGCTGGTCGTACGAGCAGTACTTC
few	TRBJ1-1	TRBV30	-	CAWSVALKAFF	TGTGCCTGGAGTGTGGCACTGAAAGCTTTCTTT
-	TRBJ2-1	TRBV19	TRBD1	CASSPLRDRADNEQFF	TGTGCCAGTAGTCCCCTCCGGGACAGGGCTGACAATGAGCAGTTCTTC
-	TRBJ2-7	TRBV7-8	-	CASSLGNRPSYEQYF	TGTGCCAGCAGCTTAGGAAATAGGCCCTCCTACGAGCAGTACTTC
-	TRBJ2-7	TRBV7-6	TRBD2	CASSLGSGSGEQYF	TGTGCCAGCAGCTTAGGTAGCGGGTCGGGGGAGCAGTACTTC
-	TRBJ2-1	TRBV3-1	TRBD2	CASSRRLAGAHNEQFF	TGTGCCAGCAGCCGCAGACTAGCGGGGGCCCACAATGAGCAGTTCTTC
once	TRBJ2-1	TRBV3-1	TRBD2	CASSQGASGVGKFF	TGTGCCAGCAGCCAAGGGGCTAGCGGGGTAGGCAAGTTCTTC
-	TRBJ2-1	TRBV11-2	-	CASSPTSSYNEQFF	TGTGCCAGCAGCCCAACCTCCTCCTACAATGAGCAGTTCTTC
-	TRBJ2-7	TRBV5-1	TRBD1	CASSPGTGVSYEQYF	TGCGCCAGCAGCCCAGGGACAGGGGTCTCCTACGAGCAGTACTTC
-	TRBJ2-5	TRBV20-1	TRBD1	CSAPRQGTSETQYF	TGCAGTGCTCCCAGACAGGGAACTTCAGAGACCCAGTACTTC
-	TRBJ2-1	TRBV5-6	TRBD2	CASSSNLLAGAYIRFF	TGTGCCAGCAGCTCCAACCTACTAGCGGGGGCATACATTCGGTTCTTC
-	TRBJ2-1	TRBV20-1	-	CSARDPLSSYNEQFF	TGCAGTGCTAGAGATCCCCTGAGCTCCTACAATGAGCAGTTCTTC
-	TRBJ2-1	TRBV10-1	-	CASSESGTKGYNEQFF	TGCGCCAGCAGTGAGTCGGGAACCAAAGGTTACAATGAGCAGTTCTTC
once	TRBJ1-2	TRBV29-1	TRBD1	CSVYIGTGTSHYGYTF	TGCAGCGTCTATATCGGGACAGGGACATCCCATTATGGCTACACCTTC
-	TRBJ2-3	TRBV30	-	CATSVRGDTQYF	TGTGCCACTAGTGTTCGAGGGGATACGCAGTATTTT
-	TRBJ2-7	TRBV24-1	TRBD1	CATSPGQTYEQYF	TGTGCCACCTCACCGGGACAGACCTACGAGCAGTACTTC
-	TRBJ2-2	TRBV9	-	CASSRVGATGELFF	TGTGCCAGCAGTAGGGTAGGGGCCACCGGGGAGCTGTTTTTT
-	TRBJ2-1	TRBV20-1	TRBD2	CSARERGAYNEQFF	TGCAGTGCTAGGGAGCGGGGGGCGTACAATGAGCAGTTCTTC
-	TRBJ2-5	TRBV9	-	CASSEGQIETQYF	TGTGCCAGCAGCGAAGGACAGATAGAGACCCAGTACTTC
-	TRBJ1-1	TRBV30	-	CAWSRSQSNTEAFF	TGTGCCTGGAGCCGTTCGCAGTCGAACACTGAAGCTTTCTTT
-	TRBJ1-4	TRBV20-1	-	CSALRPNEKLFF	TGCAGTGCTCTAAGACCTAATGAAAAACTGTTTTTT
-	TRBJ2-3	TRBV7-9	TRBD2	CASRVVRGGQYF	TGTGCCAGCAGAGTAGTCCGGGGGGGACAGTATTTT
-	TRBJ1-2	TRBV29-1	-	CSATGPNYGYTF	TGCAGCGCCACGGGGCCAAACTATGGCTACACCTTC
-	TRBJ2-5	TRBV6-4	-	CATFGLRRPFGETQYF	TGTGCCACCTTTGGACTACGACGACCCTTTGGAGAGACCCAGTACTTC
-	TRBJ2-7	TRBV19	-	CASSLREAGEQYF	TGTGCCAGTAGTCTCCGCGAGGCGGGGGAGCAGTACTTC
once	TRBJ2-1	TRBV27	-	CASSLKSAGWNLNEQFF	TGTGCCAGCAGTTTAAAGTCGGCAGGGTGGAACTTGAATGAGCAGTTCTTC
-	TRBJ2-7	TRBV6-5	-	CASGAGIEQYF	TGTGCCAGCGGCGCAGGGATCGAGCAGTACTTC
-	TRBJ2-5	TRBV29-1	TRBD2	CSVPGLAAAETQYF	TGCAGCGTCCCGGGACTAGCAGCAGCAGAGACCCAGTACTTC
-	TRBJ2-5	TRBV12-3/TRBV12-4	TRBD2	CASSSQLAAIPETQYF	TGTGCCAGCAGTTCCCAACTAGCGGCCATACCAGAGACCCAGTACTTC
-	TRBJ1-5	TRBV30	TRBD1	CAWGQGGYQPQHF	TGTGCCTGGGGACAGGGGGGCTATCAGCCCCAGCATTTT
-	TRBJ2-5	TRBV20-1	-	CSASAGPETQYF	TGCAGTGCCTCGGCAGGGCCAGAGACCCAGTACTTC
-	TRBJ2-2	TRBV3-1	-	CASSQGLGGELFF	TGTGCCAGCAGCCAGGGACTCGGCGGGGAGCTGTTTTTT
-	TRBJ2-1	TRBV6-4	-	CASRRVGGTNNEQFF	TGTGCCAGCCGGAGGGTAGGGGGCACAAACAATGAGCAGTTCTTC
-	TRBJ2-3	TRBV14	-	CASRSATDTQYF	TGTGCCAGTCGATCCGCCACAGATACGCAGTATTTT
-	TRBJ1-1	TRBV9	-	CASSPPGLSEAFF	TGTGCCAGCAGCCCCCCGGGTCTCTCTGAAGCTTTCTTT
few	TRBJ2-1	TRBV24-1	-	CATSDFQSSSYNEQFF	TGTGCCACCAGTGATTTTCAGTCTAGCTCCTACAATGAGCAGTTCTTC
-	TRBJ1-5	TRBV13	TRBD1	CASSLRGQGSGQPQHF	TGTGCCAGCAGCTTGAGAGGACAGGGGTCGGGTCAGCCCCAGCATTTT
-	TRBJ2-3	TRBV20-1	TRBD2	CSARDSGRSTDTQYF	TGCAGTGCTAGGGATAGCGGGAGGAGCACAGATACGCAGTATTTT
-	TRBJ2-1	TRBV30	-	CAWNTGRAGWDEQFF	TGTGCCTGGAACACCGGTAGGGCGGGCTGGGATGAGCAGTTCTTC
once	TRBJ2-7	TRBV11-3	TRBD1	CASSLQGDPYEQYF	TGTGCCAGCAGCTTGCAGGGGGACCCCTACGAGCAGTACTTC